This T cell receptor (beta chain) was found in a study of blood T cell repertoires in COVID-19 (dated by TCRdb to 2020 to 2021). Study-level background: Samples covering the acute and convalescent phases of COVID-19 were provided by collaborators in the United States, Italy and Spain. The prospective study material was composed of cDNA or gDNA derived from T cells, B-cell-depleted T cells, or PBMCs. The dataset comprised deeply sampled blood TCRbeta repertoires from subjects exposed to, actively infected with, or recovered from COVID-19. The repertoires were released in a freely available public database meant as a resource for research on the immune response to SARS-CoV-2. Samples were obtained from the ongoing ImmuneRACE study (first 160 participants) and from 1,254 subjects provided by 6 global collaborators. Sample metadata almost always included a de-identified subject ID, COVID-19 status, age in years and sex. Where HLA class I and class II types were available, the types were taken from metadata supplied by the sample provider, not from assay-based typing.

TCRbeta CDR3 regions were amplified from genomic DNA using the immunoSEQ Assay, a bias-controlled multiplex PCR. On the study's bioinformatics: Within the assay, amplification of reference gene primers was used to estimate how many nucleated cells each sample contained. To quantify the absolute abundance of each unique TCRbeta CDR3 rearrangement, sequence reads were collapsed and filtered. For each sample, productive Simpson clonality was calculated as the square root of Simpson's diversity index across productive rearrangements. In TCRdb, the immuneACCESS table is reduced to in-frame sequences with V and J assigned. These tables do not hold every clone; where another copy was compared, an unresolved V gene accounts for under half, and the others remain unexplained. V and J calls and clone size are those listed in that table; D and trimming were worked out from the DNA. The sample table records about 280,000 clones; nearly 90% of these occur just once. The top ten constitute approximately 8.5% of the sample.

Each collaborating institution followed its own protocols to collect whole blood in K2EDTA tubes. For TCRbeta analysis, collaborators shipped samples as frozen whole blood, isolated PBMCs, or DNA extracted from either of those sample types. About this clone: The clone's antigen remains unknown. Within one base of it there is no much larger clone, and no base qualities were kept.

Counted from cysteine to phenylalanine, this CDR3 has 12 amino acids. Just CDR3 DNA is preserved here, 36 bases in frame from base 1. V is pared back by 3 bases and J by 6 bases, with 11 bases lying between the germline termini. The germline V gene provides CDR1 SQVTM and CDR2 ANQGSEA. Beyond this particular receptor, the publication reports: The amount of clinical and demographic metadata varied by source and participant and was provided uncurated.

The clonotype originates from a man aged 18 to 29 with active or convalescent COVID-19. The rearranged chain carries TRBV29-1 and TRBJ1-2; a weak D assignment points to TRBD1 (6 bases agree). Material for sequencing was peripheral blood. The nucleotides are TGCAGCGTTGACAAGGGGGGGGATGGCTACACCTTC. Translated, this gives CSVDKGGDGYTF.